The 20 T cell receptor beta chains presented below share a single source sample, sequenced in a study of blood T cells in healthy people across ages. Using a J-beta primer mix together with a sample-barcoded 5' primer, a second PCR was run for roughly 7 to 12 cycles. TCRdb reprocessed the 5' RACE reads via MiXCR and lists one record per CDR3 protein. The repertoire has more than 1 million distinct CDR3 sequences, 40% to 50% of them found once; the top ten carry approximately 20%. Sequenced: blood. The receptors were gathered from a woman in her sixties or seventies in good health.

On this clonotype itself: A much larger clonotype is one base distant, so this may be a read error. The chain joins TRBV20-1 to TRBJ2-5; 8 bases map to TRBD2. The CDR3 contains 13 residues. The V and J ends lost 6 bases and 5 bases, in that order; junction bases with no gene match: 8. Germline values: CDR1 DFQATT, CDR2 SNEGSKA (reference sequence). CDR3 region: CSAPRAGGETQYF. In nucleotides, the CDR3 is TGCAGTGCCCCCCGGGCGGGGGGTGAGACCCAGTACTTC.

This clonotype was seen more than once but under ten times. The V and J genes are TRBV27 and TRBJ2-1; D unresolved. Trimming took off 5 bases at V and 5 bases at J, with 13 bases between the two ends. Looked up from germline, CDR1 is MNHEY and CDR2 is SMNVEV (reference sequence). CDR3 length: 14 amino acids. The CDR3 loop reads CASSPLGPNNEQFF. The CDR3 nucleotides read TGTGCCAGCAGTCCCCTAGGACCTAACAATGAGCAGTTCTTC.

The chain couples TRBV5-5 to TRBJ2-1; 9 bases are a match to TRBD1. Germline V gives CDR1 SGHKS, CDR2 YYEKEE (reference sequence). The CDR3 has 15 residues. Trimming cost V 2 bases and J 10 bases; bases outside gene matches: 10. The CDR3 is CASSLRTGEVYEQFF. The CDR3 DNA is TGTGCCAGCAGCTTAAGGACAGGGGAAGTCTACGAGCAGTTCTTC.

This clonotype was seen a handful of times. The gene calls are TRBV3-1 and TRBJ2-4; a possible D gene is TRBD2 (5 bases). TRBJ2-5 explains the end of the DNA better; the J call may be wrong. Germline CDR1 reads LGHDT; CDR2 reads YNNKEL (reference sequence). There are 14 residues in the CDR3. CDR3 sequence (DNA): TGTGCCAGCAGCCGGAGCGGCCCCCAAGAGACCCAGTACTTC. It codes for CASSRSGPQETQYF.

This clonotype was seen just once. The chain has TRBV20-1 and TRBJ1-2; D unclear. Germline values: CDR1 DFQATT, CDR2 SNEGSKA (reference sequence). This CDR3 contains 13 residues. The V end lost 3 bases, the J end lost 4 bases, and 12 bases lay between the germline ends. The CDR3, as DNA: TGCAGTGCTAGGAGTCTGACTATCTATGGCTACACCTTC. Translated, it gives CSARSLTIYGYTF.

The chain has TRBV24-1 and TRBJ2-1; D gene uncertain. Trimming stripped 4 bases from V and 0 bases from J, with 9 bases between. CDR1 is KGHDR, CDR2 SFDVKD, per germline. The CDR3 spans 15 residues. The CDR3 DNA reads as TGTGCCACCAGTGACCCGGACCCCTCCTACAATGAGCAGTTCTTC. Encoded protein: CATSDPDPSYNEQFF.

This clonotype has only a few counts. The V call is TRBV6-1, the J call TRBJ1-6; no firm D call. The ends were cut back, 4 bases at V and 6 bases at J, with 1 base in the middle. The CDR3 runs 11 residues. CDR1 MNHNS and CDR2 SASEGT come from the germline V gene. CDR3 nucleotide sequence: TGTGCCAGCAGTGCTAATTCACCCCTCCACTTT. Translating gives CASSANSPLHF.

This clonotype was seen repeatedly, ten times or more. This sequence joins TRBV29-1 and TRBJ2-7; TRBD1 matches 10 bases. J gave up 1 base and V 4 bases, and 7 bases lay outside the gene matches. The CDR3 covers 15 residues. The germline V gene encodes CDR1 SQVTM and CDR2 ANQGSEA. The DNA of the CDR3 is TGCAGCGTTGGACAGGGGGCCGGAAGGTCCTACGAGCAGTACTTC. It encodes CSVGQGAGRSYEQYF.

The rearrangement uses TRBV20-1 and TRBJ1-1, with 7 bases identical to TRBD1. The ends lost 6 bases at V and 0 bases at J; junction bases unmatched: 10. The CDR3 is 15 amino acids. Per the germline V gene, CDR1 is DFQATT and CDR2 is SNEGSKA (reference sequence). The CDR3 DNA reads TGCAGTGCCGTGAGGGGGCGCCTCATGAACACTGAAGCTTTCTTT. This sequence encodes CSAVRGRLMNTEAFF.

The sample holds a few counts of this clonotype. The rearrangement joins TRBV28 to TRBJ2-3, with TRBD2 matching 10 bases. This CDR3 region has 15 residues. Germline V gene data show CDR1 as MDHEN and CDR2 as SYDVKM. The ends lost 3 bases at V and 1 base at J; junction bases unmatched: 1. CDR3 region: CASSFSGRGTDTQYF. The DNA of the CDR3 is TGTGCCAGCAGTTTCAGCGGGAGGGGCACAGATACGCAGTATTTT.

The V gene is TRBV27, the J gene TRBJ2-3; 13 nucleotides match TRBD2. Unmatched junction bases numbered 8, after V lost 5 bases and J lost 6 bases. CDR3 length: 16 residues. CDR1 and CDR2 from the germline V gene are MNHEY and SMNVEV (reference sequence). CDR3 nucleotide sequence: TGTGCCAGCAGTCCACTAGCGGGAGGGACCATGGATACGCAGTATTTT. This translates into CASSPLAGGTMDTQYF.

In its sample, this clonotype was seen many times. The chain recombines TRBV29-1 with TRBJ2-7; 7 nucleotides match TRBD1. Germline CDR1 SQVTM, CDR2 ANQGSEA. The CDR3 loop spans 13 amino acids. Losses at the gene ends were 1 base for V and 4 bases for J; bases not matched to a gene: 4. CDR3 residues: CSVEGDRHYEQYF. CDR3 nucleotide sequence: TGCAGCGTTGAAGGGGACAGACATTACGAGCAGTACTTC.

This clonotype has only a few counts. The J gene is TRBJ2-5, the V gene TRBV2; D not resolved. The germline gives CDR1 SNHLY, CDR2 FYNNEI. The CDR3 loop spans 18 amino acids. The germline V and J ends were trimmed by 0 bases and 0 bases, with 17 bases remaining between them. The DNA of the CDR3 is TGTGCCAGCAGTGAAGCCGTAGAGTGGGTAGCACACCAAGAGACCCAGTACTTC. This gives the protein CASSEAVEWVAHQETQYF.

The chain has TRBV15 and TRBJ2-1, with 9 bases matching TRBD1. The length of the CDR3 is 17 residues. The V segment lost 1 base and the J segment 2 bases; nucleotides outside the gene matches: 6. Germline lookup yields CDR1 LNHNV and CDR2 YYDKDF (reference sequence). The CDR3 loop is CATSRGTDRGPYNEQFF. In DNA, the CDR3 is TGTGCCACCAGCAGAGGGACGGACAGGGGCCCCTACAATGAGCAGTTCTTC.

This clonotype was recorded a few times. The V gene is TRBV6-2 or TRBV6-3, the J gene TRBJ2-7; D ambiguous. The end of the DNA is better explained by TRBJ2-5, so the J call may be wrong. There are 11 residues in the CDR3. Germline loops: CDR1 MNHEY, CDR2 SVGEGT. The CDR3 DNA reads as TGTGCCAGCAGTCAGACGACGACCCAGTACTTC. Protein product: CASSQTTTQYF.

Only a few counts were recorded for this clonotype. The chain is built from TRBV5-5 and TRBJ2-7, with 9 bases aligning to TRBD1. V was pared by 4 bases and J by 5 bases, with 7 bases of the junction left unmatched. Germline V CDR1 and CDR2: SGHKS, YYEKEE (reference sequence). The CDR3 extends over 14 amino acids. The CDR3 DNA is TGTGCCAGCAGCCTATGGACAGGGGTCAACGAGCAGTACTTC. Encoded protein: CASSLWTGVNEQYF.

Only a few counts were recorded for this clonotype. The J gene is TRBJ2-7, the V gene TRBV12-3 or TRBV12-4; D perhaps matches TRBD1 (6 bases). CDR3 length equals 13 residues. V was shortened by 6 bases and J by 6 bases, with 15 bases between the two germline ends. CDR3 nucleotides: TGTGCCAGCAGCGGGACACGTTTCGGCGAGCAGTACTTC. Its translation: CASSGTRFGEQYF.

The chain combines TRBV2 with TRBJ2-4; D not certain. The DNA end lines up better with TRBJ2-5; the J call may be wrong. This CDR3 is built from 11 residues. Per the germline V gene, CDR1 is SNHLY and CDR2 is FYNNEI. CDR3 in amino acids: CASSGVETQYF. CDR3 in DNA: TGTGCCAGCAGTGGGGTCGAGACCCAGTACTTC.

The chain has TRBV27 and TRBJ2-7; a possible D gene is TRBD1 (5 bases). Trimming cost V 6 bases and J 3 bases, with 18 bases left between them. The CDR3 length is 15 residues. CDR1 is MNHEY, CDR2 SMNVEV, per germline (reference sequence). The CDR3 spells CASRKTVEINYEQYF. CDR3 in DNA: TGTGCCAGCAGGAAGACAGTGGAAATAAACTACGAGCAGTACTTC.

This clonotype showed up just a few times. The chain couples TRBV25-1 to TRBJ2-7; D perhaps matches TRBD1 (7 bases). CDR3 size: 19 residues. V lost 3 bases, J lost 2 bases, and 26 bases lay in between. Germline CDR1 reads MGHDK; CDR2 reads SYGVNS. CDR3 nucleotides: TGTGCCAGCAGTGATACTAGAGACAGGGATGGAGGGGGCACCTACGAGCAGTACTTC. The encoded protein is CASSDTRDRDGGGTYEQYF.